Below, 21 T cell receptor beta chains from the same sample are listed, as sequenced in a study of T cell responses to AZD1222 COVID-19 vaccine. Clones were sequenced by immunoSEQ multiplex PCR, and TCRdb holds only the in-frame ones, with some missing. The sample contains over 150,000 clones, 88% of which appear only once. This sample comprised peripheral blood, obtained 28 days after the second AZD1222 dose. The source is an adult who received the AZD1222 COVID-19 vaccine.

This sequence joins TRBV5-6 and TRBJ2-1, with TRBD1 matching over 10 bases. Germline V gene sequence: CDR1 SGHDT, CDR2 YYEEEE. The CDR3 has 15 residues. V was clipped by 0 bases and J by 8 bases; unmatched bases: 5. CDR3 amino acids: CASSLETGGPHEQFF. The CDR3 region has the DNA TGTGCCAGCAGCTTGGAGACAGGGGGCCCGCATGAGCAGTTCTTC.

The CDR3 sequence is CASSPPGLYEQYF. CDR3 coding DNA: TGTGCCAGCAGCCCCCCGGGACTGTACGAGCAGTACTTC. This chain uses TRBV7-2 with TRBJ2-7, with D tentatively TRBD2 (6 bases). Germline V lookup: CDR1 SGHTA, CDR2 FQGNSA. The CDR3 has 13 amino acids. Trimming shortened V by 5 bases and J by 4 bases, and 12 bases separated the two germline ends.

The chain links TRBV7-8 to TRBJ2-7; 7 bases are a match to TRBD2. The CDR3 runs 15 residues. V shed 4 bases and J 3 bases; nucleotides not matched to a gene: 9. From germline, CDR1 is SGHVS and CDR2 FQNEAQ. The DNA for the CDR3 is TGTGCCAGCAGCTATGAGCGGGGTATCGGCTACGAGCAGTACTTC. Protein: CASSYERGIGYEQYF.

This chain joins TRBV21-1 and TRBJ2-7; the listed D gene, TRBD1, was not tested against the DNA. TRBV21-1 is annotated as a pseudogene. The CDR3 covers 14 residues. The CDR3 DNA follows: TGTGCCAGCAGCAGCTGGCCCAACCCCTACGAGCAGTACTTC. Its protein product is CASSSWPNPYEQYF.

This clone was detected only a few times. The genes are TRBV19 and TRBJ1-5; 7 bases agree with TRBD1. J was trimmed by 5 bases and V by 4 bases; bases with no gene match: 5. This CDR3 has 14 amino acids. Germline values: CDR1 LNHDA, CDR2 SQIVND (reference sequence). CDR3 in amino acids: CASSTRGGDQPQHF. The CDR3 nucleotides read TGTGCCAGTAGTACCCGAGGGGGCGATCAGCCCCAGCATTTT. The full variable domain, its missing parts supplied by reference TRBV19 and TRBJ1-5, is DGGITQSPKYLFRKEGQNVTLSCEQNLNHDAMYWYRQDPGQGLRLIYYSQIVNDFQKGDIAEGYSVSREKKESFPLTVTSAQKNPTAFYLCASSTRGGDQPQHFGDGTRLSIL.

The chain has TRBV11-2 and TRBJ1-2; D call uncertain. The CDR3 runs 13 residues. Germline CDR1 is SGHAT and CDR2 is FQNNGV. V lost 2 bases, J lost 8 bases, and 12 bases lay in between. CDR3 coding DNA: TGTGCCAGCAGCTTACGGGGAGTTGGGGGCTACACCTTC. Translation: CASSLRGVGGYTF.

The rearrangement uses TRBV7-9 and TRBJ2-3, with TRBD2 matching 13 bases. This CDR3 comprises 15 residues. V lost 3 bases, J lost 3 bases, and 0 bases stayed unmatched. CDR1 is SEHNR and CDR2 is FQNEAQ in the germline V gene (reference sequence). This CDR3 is CASSLGLAGTDTQYF. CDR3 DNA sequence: TGTGCCAGCAGCTTGGGACTAGCGGGGACAGATACGCAGTATTTT.

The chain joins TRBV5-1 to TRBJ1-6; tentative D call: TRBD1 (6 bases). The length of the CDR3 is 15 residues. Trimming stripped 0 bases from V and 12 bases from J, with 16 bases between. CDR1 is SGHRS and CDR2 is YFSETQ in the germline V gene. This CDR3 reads CASSLDGTRGRPLHF. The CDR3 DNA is TGCGCCAGCAGCTTGGATGGGACACGTGGACGACCCCTCCACTTT.

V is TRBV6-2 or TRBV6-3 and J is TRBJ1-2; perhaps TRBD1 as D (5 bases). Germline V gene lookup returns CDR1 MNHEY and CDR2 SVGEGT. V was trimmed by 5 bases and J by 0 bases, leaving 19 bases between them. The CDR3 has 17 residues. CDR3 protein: CASSPRDVFRANYGYTF. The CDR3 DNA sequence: TGTGCCAGCAGTCCCCGGGACGTTTTCCGGGCTAACTATGGCTACACCTTC.

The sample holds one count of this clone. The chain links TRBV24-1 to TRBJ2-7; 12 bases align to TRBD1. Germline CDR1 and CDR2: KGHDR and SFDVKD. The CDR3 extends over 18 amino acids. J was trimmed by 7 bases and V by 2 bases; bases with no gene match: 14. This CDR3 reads CATSDSSGTGGVGREQYF. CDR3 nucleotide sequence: TGTGCCACCAGTGATTCCTCCGGGACAGGGGGCGTCGGTCGGGAGCAGTACTTC.

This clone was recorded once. The CDR3 coding sequence is TGTGCCATCAGTGGGAAGCGGGGGGGCGATGGCGGGGAGCTGTTTTTT. It translates to CAISGKRGGDGGELFF. The V gene is TRBV10-3, the J gene TRBJ2-2, with 10 bases identical to TRBD2. The CDR3 spans 16 residues. V trimming: 4 bases; J trimming: 7 bases; junction bases outside the gene matches: 9. CDR1 and CDR2 from the germline V gene are ENHRY and SYGVKD.

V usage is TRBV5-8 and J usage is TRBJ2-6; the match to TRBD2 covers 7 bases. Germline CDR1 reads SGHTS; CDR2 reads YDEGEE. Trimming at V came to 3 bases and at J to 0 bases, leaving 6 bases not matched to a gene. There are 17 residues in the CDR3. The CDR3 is CASSWERGYSGANVLTF. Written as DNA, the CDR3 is TGTGCCAGCAGCTGGGAGCGGGGTTACTCTGGGGCCAACGTCCTGACTTTC.

The CDR3 DNA sequence: TGTGCCAGCAGCCGAGCAAGGAGCCTGGGGGGAGAGACCCAGTACTTC. Protein: CASSRARSLGGETQYF. This chain joins TRBV4-2 and TRBJ2-5; perhaps TRBD2 as D (6 bases). The CDR3 sequence is 16 residues long. Trimming removed 4 bases at V and 4 bases at J, with 19 bases between. Germline lookup yields CDR1 LGHNA and CDR2 YNFKEQ.

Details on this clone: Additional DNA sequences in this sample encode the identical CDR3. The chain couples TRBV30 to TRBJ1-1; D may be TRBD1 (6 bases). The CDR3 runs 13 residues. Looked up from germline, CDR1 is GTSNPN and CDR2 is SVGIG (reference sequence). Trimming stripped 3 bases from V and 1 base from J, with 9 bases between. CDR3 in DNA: TGTGCCTGGAGGAGGGGGGGGAACACTGAAGCTTTCTTT. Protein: CAWRRGGNTEAFF.

CDR3: CASSQGQGAPGTEAFF. In DNA form, the CDR3 reads TGTGCCAGCAGCCAAGGACAGGGGGCCCCGGGCACTGAAGCTTTCTTT. The rearrangement links TRBV5-4 to TRBJ1-1; 11 nucleotides line up with TRBD1. Germline-derived CDR1 and CDR2 are SGHNT and YYREEE (reference sequence). The CDR3 consists of 16 residues. V was clipped by 4 bases and J by 4 bases; unmatched bases: 9.

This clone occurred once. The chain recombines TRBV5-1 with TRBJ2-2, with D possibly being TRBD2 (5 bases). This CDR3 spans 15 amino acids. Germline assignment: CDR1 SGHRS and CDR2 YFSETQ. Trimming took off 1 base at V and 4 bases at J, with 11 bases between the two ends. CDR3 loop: CASSLPRESTGELFF. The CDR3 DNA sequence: TGCGCCAGCAGCTTGCCTCGGGAAAGCACCGGGGAGCTGTTTTTT.

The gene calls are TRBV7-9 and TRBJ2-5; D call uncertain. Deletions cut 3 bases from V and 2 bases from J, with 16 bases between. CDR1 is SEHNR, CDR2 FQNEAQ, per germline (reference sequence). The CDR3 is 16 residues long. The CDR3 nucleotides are TGTGCCAGCAGCTTTACAGCTACCTTCACTCAAGAGACCCAGTACTTC. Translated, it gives CASSFTATFTQETQYF. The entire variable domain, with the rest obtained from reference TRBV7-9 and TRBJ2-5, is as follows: DTGVSQNPRHKITKRGQNVTFRCDPISEHNRLYWYRQTLGQGPEFLTYFQNEAQLEKSRLLSDRFSAERPKGSFSTLEIQRTEQGDSAMYLCASSFTATFTQETQYFGPGTRLLVL.

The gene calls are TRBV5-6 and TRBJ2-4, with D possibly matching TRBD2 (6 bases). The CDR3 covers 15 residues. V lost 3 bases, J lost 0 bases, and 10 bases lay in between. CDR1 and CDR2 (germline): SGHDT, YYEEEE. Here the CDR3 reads CASSSVGGAKNIQYF. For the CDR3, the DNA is TGTGCCAGCAGCTCGGTGGGGGGAGCCAAAAACATTCAGTACTTC.

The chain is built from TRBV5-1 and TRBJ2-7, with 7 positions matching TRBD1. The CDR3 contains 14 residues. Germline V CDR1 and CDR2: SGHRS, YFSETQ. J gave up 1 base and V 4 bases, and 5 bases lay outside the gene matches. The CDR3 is CASSLDRFSYEQYF. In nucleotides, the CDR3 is TGCGCCAGCAGCCTGGACAGGTTTTCCTACGAGCAGTACTTC.

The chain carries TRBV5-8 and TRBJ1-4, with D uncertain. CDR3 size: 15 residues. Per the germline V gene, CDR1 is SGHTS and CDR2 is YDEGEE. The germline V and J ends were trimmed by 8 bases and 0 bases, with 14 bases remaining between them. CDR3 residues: CASPHDLATNEKLFF. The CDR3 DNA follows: TGTGCCAGTCCTCACGACCTTGCAACTAATGAAAAACTGTTTTTT.

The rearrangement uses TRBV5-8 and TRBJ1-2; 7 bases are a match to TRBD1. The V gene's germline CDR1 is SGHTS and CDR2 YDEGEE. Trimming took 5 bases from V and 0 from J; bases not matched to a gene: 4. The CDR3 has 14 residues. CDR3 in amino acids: CASRRDRANYGYTF. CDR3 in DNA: TGTGCCAGCAGACGGGACAGAGCTAACTATGGCTACACCTTC.